This T cell receptor beta chain was documented in a study of T cell responses to AZD1222 COVID-19 vaccine. Sequencing was performed with immunoSEQ multiplex PCR; in TCRdb, only in-frame clones are kept and a portion is missing. The data contain approximately 140,000 clones, roughly nine tenths of them singletons. The germline CDR1 and CDR2 sequences are MGHDK and SYGVNS. The ends were cut back, 3 bases at V and 9 bases at J, with 26 bases in the middle. This CDR3 is 17 amino acids long. Material: peripheral blood, obtained 28 days after the second dose of the MenACWY control vaccine. The sequence was obtained from an adult who received the MenACWY meningococcal vaccine as a control. The chain couples TRBV25-1 to TRBJ1-2, with TRBD1 as a possible D gene (6 bases). This chain's CDR3 is CASSEAAGSGGAVSYTF. The CDR3 DNA follows: TGTGCCAGCAGTGAGGCCGCAGGGTCGGGGGGCGCGGTCAGCTACACCTTC.